This T cell receptor (beta chain) was captured by sequencing in a study of breast tumors, draining lymph nodes, adjacent tissues. Germline values: CDR1 LNHDA, CDR2 SQIVND (reference sequence). With 5 bases clipped from V and 4 bases from J, the junction kept 8 bases outside the gene matches. The CDR3 runs 17 residues. MiXCR, run by TCRdb on the multiplex PCR reads, gives a single entry per CDR3 protein. The table includes 290,000 or so distinct CDR3 sequences, around 30% detected once. This clonotype showed up many times. Samples came from axillary lymph nodes draining the breast cancer. The sample comprised axillary lymph node tissue. This clonotype was obtained from a female donor with breast cancer. Some clones in this sample may be carry-over from other donors' samples. The chain recombines TRBV19 with TRBJ2-2; 12 bases line up with TRBD2. The DNA for the CDR3 is TGTGCCAGTAGTCCAGCCGGACTAGCGGGAATCACCGGGGAGCTGTTTTTT. Amino acid sequence: CASSPAGLAGITGELFF. Full variable domain (missing parts from reference TRBV19 and TRBJ2-2): DGGITQSPKYLFRKEGQNVTLSCEQNLNHDAMYWYRQDPGQGLRLIYYSQIVNDFQKGDIAEGYSVSREKKESFPLTVTSAQKNPTAFYLCASSPAGLAGITGELFFGEGSRLTVL.